The sequence of this T cell receptor (beta chain) was determined in a study of blood T cell repertoires in COVID-19. Produced via immunoSEQ multiplex PCR; TCRdb's table is partial and in-frame only. The data show roughly 97,000 clones, over 75% seen once. The CDR3 runs to 13 residues. Germline lookup yields CDR1 SGHTA and CDR2 FQGNSA. The V end was cut by 5 bases, the J end by 5 bases, with 12 bases between. This sequence was found in a man between 65 and 79 years old with acute or convalescent COVID-19. Sequenced material: peripheral blood. The chain joins TRBV7-2 to TRBJ2-5; TRBD1 might be the D (5 bases). CDR3 sequence: CASSPGRRETQYF. CDR3 nucleotide sequence: TGTGCCAGCAGCCCAGGGCGAAGGGAGACCCAGTACTTC.